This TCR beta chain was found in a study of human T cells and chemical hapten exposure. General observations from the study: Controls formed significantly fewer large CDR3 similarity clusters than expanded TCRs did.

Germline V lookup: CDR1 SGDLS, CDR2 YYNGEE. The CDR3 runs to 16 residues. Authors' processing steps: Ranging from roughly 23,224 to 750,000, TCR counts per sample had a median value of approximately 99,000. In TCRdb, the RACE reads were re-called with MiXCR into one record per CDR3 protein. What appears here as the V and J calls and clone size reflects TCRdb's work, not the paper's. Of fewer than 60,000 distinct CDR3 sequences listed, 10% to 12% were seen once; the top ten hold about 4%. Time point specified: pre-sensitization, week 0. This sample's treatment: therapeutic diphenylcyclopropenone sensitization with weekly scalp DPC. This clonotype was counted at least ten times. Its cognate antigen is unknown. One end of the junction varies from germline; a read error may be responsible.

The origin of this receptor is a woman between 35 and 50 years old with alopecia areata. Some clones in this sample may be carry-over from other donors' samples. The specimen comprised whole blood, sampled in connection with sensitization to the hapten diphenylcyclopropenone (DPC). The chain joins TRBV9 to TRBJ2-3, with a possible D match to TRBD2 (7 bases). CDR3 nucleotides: TGTGCCAGCAGCGCTCTAGCGTGGGGGGGCACCGATACGCAGTATTTT. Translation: CASSALAWGGTDTQYF.